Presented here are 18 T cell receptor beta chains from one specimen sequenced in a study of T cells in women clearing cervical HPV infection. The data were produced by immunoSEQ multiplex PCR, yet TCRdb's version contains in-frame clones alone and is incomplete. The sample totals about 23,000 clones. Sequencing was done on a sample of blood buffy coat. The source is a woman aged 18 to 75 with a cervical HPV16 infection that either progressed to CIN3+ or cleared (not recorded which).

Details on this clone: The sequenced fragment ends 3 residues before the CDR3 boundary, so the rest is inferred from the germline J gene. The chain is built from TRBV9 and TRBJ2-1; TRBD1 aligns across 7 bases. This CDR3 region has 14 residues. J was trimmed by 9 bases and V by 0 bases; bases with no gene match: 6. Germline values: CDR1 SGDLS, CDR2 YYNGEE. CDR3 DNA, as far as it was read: TGTGCCAGCAGCGTAGCAGGGGGAGATGGTGAG. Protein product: CASSVAGGDGE. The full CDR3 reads CASSVAGGDGEQFF.

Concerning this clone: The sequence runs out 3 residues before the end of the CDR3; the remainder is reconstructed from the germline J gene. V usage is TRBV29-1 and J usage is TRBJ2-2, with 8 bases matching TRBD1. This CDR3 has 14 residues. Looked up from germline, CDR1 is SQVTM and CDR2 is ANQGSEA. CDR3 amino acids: CSVDPGGYRSPLFF. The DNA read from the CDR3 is TGCAGCGTTGACCCAGGGGGCTATCGTTCACCG.

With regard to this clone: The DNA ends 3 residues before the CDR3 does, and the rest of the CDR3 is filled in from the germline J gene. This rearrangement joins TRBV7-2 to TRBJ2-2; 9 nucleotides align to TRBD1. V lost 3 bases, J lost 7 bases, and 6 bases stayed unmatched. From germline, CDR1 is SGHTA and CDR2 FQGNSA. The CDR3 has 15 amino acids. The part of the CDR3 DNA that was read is TGTGCCAGCAGCTTGCGAGGGGACAGGGACGGGGAG. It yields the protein CASSLRGDRDGE. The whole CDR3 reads CASSLRGDRDGELFF.

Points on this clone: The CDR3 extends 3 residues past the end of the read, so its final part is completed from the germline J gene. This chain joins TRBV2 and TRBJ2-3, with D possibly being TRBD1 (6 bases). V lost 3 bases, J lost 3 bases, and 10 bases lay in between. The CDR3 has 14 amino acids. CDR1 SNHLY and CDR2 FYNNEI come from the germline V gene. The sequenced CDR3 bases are TGTGCCAGCAGTGAGGGCAGGGGAACAGATACG. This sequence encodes CASSEGRGTDT. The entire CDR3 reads CASSEGRGTDTQYF.

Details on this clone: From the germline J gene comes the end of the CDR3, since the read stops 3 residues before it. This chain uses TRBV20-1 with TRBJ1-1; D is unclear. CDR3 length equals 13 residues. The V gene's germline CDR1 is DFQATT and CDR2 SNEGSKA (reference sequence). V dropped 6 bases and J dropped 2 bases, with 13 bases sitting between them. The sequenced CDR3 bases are TGCAGTGCGCCCAGAACTATTAACACTGAA. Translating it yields CSAPRTINTE. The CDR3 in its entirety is CSAPRTINTEAFF.

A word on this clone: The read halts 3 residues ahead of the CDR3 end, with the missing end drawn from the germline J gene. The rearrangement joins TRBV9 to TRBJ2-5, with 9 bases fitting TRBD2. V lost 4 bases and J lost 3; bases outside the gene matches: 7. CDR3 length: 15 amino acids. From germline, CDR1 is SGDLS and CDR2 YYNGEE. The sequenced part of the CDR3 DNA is TGTGCCAGCAGCCCGCGGGGGGGGACAGAAGAGACC. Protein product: CASSPRGGTEET. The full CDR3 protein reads CASSPRGGTEETQYF.

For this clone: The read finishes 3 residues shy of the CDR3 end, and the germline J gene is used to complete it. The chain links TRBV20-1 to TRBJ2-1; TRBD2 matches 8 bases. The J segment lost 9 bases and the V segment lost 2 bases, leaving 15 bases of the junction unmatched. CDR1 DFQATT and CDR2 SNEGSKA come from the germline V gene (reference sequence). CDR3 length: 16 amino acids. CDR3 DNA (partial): TGCAGTGCTAGATTGGCTAGCGGGCGTACCATGGGTGAG. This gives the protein CSARLASGRTMGE. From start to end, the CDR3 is CSARLASGRTMGEQFF.

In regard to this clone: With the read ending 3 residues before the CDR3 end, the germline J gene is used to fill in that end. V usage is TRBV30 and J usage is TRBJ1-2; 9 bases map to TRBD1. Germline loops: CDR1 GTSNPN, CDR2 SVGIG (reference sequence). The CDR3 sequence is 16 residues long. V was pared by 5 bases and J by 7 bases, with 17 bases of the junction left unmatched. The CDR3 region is CAWGSGTGTGVRGYTF. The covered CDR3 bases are TGTGCCTGGGGGTCCGGGACAGGGACTGGCGTCCGTGGC.

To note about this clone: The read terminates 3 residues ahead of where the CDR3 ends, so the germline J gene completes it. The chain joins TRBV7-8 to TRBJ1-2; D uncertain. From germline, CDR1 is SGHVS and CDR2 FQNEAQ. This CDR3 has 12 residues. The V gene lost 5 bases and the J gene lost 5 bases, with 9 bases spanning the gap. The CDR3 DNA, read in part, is TGTGCCAGCAGCCCCAACCGGTATGGC. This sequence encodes CASSPNRYG. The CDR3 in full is CASSPNRYGYTF.

CDR3 DNA (partial): TGTGCCAGCAGCCAAGATCGGCTAGCGTTCGGTGATACG. The encoded protein is CASSQDRLAFGDT. The whole CDR3 protein is CASSQDRLAFGDTQYF. This chain links TRBV14 with TRBJ2-3; a weak D match, TRBD2 (6 bases). The read finishes 3 residues shy of the CDR3 end, and the germline J gene is used to complete it. Germline CDR1 is SGHDN and CDR2 is FVKESK. The CDR3 contains 16 residues. Trimming removed 0 bases at V and 6 bases at J, with 16 bases between.

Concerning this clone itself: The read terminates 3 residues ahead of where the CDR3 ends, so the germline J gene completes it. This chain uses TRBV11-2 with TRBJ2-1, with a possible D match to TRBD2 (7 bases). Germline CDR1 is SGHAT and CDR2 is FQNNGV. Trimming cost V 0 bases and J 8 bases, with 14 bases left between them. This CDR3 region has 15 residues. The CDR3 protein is CASSLDGGGLDEQFF. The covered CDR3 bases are TGTGCCAGCAGCTTAGATGGGGGGGGCCTCGATGAG.

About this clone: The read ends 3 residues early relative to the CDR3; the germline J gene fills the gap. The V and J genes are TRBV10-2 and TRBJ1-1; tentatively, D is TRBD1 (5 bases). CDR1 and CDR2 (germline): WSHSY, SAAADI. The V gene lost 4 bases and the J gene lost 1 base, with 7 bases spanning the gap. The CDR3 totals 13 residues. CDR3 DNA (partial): TGCGCCAGCAGTGCTGGGGCGAACACTGAA. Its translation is CASSAGANTE. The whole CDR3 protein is CASSAGANTEAFF.

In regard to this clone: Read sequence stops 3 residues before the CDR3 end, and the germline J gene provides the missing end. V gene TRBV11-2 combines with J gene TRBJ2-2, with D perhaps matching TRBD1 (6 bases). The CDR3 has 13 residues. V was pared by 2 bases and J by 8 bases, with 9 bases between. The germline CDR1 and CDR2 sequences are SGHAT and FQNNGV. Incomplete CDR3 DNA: TGTGCCAGCAGCTTAACAGGGCCGGGGGAG. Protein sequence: CASSLTGPGE. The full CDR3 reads CASSLTGPGELFF.

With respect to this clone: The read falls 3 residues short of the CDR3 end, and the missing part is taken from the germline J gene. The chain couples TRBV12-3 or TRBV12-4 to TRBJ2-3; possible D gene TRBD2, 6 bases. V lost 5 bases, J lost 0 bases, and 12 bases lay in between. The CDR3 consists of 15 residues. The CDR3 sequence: CASSTHGGSTDTQYF. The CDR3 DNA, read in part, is TGTGCCAGCAGTACCCATGGGGGGAGCACAGATACG.

The DNA read from the CDR3 is TGCGCCAGCAGCCCCGGGACAGGGGGGAATAATGAAAAA. Encoded protein: CASSPGTGGNNEK. The full CDR3 is CASSPGTGGNNEKLFF. The chain joins TRBV5-1 to TRBJ1-4, with TRBD1 matching 11 bases. The read finishes 3 residues shy of the CDR3 end, and the germline J gene is used to complete it. Germline-derived CDR1 and CDR2 are SGHRS and YFSETQ. Trimming cost V 4 bases and J 4 bases; bases outside gene matches: 6. The CDR3 covers 16 residues.

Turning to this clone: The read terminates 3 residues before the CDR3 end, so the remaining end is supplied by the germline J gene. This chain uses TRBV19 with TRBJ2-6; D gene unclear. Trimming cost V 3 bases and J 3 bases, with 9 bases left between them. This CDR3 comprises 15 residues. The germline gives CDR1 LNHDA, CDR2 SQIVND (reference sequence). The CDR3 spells CASSMAVFGANVLTF. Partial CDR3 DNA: TGTGCCAGTAGTATGGCGGTTTTTGGGGCCAACGTC.

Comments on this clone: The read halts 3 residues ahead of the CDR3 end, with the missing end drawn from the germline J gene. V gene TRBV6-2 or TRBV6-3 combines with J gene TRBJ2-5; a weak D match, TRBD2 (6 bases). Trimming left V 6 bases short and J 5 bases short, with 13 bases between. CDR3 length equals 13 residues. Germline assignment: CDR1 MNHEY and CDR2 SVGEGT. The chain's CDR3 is CASRQTSWETQYF. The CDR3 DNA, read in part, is TGTGCCAGCAGGCAGACTAGTTGGGAGACC.

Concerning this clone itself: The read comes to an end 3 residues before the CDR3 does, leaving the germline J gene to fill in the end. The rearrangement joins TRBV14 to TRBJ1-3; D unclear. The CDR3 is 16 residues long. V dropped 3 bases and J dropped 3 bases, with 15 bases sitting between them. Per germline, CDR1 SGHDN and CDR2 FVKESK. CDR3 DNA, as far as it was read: TGTGCCAGCAGCCACCTTAGAGTGCGGGGTGGAAACACC. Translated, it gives CASSHLRVRGGNT. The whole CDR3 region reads CASSHLRVRGGNTIYF. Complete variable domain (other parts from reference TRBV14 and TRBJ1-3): EAGVTQFPSHSVIEKGQTVTLRCDPISGHDNLYWYRRVMGKEIKFLLHFVKESKQDESGMPNNRFLAERTGGTYSTLKVQPAELEDSGVYFCASSHLRVRGGNTIYFGEGSWLTVV.